This TCR beta chain was retrieved from a study of cytomegalovirus exposure and HLA in healthy donors. V dropped 5 bases and J dropped 2 bases, with 13 bases sitting between them. The CDR3 contains 14 residues. Germline V gives CDR1 SGHTA, CDR2 FQGNSA. General study results and limits: Donor immune exposure was known only as CMV serostatus.

The PCR employed 60 Vbeta primers together with 13 Jbeta primers. Sequencing used immunoSEQ multiplex PCR; TCRdb keeps in-frame clones, though not all of them. The data show over 40,000 clones, 60% to 80% seen once. Comments on this clone: What it binds is unknown.

The chain employs TRBV7-2 and TRBJ2-7, with D unresolved. This clonotype was sampled from a woman between 35 and 50 years old in good health and CMV-seropositive. The source material was PBMCs. In DNA form, the CDR3 reads TGTGCCAGCAGCCCGTTGGTCGAGGCCTACGAGCAGTACTTC. This sequence encodes CASSPLVEAYEQYF.